The clone carrying this TCR beta chain occurred once. This entry is derived from a study of OX40 agonist ivuxolimab in advanced cancers. For the study at large: Dose-escalation patients' cancers were hepatocellular carcinoma, melanoma, renal cell or head and neck cancer. One hepatocellular carcinoma and a couple of cutaneous melanoma patients partially responded.

Sequencing used immunoSEQ multiplex PCR; TCRdb keeps in-frame clones, though not all of them. Counted here are about 79,000 clones, roughly 94% occurring once; the ten biggest clones make up 9.6%. There are 16 residues in the CDR3. The V gene lost 0 bases and the J gene lost 8 bases, with 15 bases spanning the gap. CDR1 SGHRS and CDR2 YFSETQ come from the germline V gene. Sequences were derived from CD4+ or CD8+ T cells sorted from blood, sampled in a trial of the OX40 agonist ivuxolimab. This sequence joins TRBV5-1 and TRBJ1-6; a weak D match, TRBD1 (5 bases). The sequence came from an adult with an advanced solid tumor such as melanoma, head and neck, liver or kidney cancer. CDR3 residues: CASSLAPGRADSPLHF. The CDR3 coding sequence is TGCGCCAGCAGCTTGGCTCCGGGGCGGGCTGATTCACCCCTCCACTTT.